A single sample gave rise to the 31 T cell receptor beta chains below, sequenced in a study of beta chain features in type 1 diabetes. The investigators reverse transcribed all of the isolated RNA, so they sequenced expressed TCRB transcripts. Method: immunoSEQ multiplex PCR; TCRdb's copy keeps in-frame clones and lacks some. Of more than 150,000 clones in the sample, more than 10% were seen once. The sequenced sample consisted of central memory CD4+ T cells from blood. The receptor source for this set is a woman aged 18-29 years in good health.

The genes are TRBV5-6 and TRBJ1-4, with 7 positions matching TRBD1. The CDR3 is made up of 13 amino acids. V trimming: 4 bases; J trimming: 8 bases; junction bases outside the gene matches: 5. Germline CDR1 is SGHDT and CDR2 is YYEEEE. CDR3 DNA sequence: TGTGCCAGCAGCGAATACAGGGGAGAAAAACTGTTTTTT. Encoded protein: CASSEYRGEKLFF.

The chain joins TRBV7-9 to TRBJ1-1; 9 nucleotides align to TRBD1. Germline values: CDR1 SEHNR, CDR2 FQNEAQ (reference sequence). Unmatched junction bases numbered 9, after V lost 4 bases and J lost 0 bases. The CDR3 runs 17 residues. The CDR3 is CASSSDSGQGVNTEAFF. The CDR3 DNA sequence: TGTGCCAGCAGCTCCGATTCGGGACAGGGTGTGAACACTGAAGCTTTCTTT.

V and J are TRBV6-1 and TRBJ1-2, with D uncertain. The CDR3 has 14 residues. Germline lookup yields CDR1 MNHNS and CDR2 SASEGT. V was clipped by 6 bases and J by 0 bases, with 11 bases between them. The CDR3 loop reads CASRLAETNYGYTF. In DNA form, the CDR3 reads TGTGCCAGCAGGCTAGCCGAGACTAACTATGGCTACACCTTC.

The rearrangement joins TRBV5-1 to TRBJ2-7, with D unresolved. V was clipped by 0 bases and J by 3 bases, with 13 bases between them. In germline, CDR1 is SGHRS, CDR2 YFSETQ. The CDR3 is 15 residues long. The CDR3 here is CASSLVASSDYEQYF. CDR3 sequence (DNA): TGCGCCAGCAGCTTGGTGGCTAGTAGTGACTACGAGCAGTACTTC.

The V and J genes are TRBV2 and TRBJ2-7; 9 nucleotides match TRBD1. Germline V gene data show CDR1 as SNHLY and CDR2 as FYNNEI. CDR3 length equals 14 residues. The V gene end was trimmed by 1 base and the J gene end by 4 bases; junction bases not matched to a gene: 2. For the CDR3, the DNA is TGTGCCAGCAGTGAAGAGGGACAGGGATACGAGCAGTACTTC. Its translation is CASSEEGQGYEQYF.

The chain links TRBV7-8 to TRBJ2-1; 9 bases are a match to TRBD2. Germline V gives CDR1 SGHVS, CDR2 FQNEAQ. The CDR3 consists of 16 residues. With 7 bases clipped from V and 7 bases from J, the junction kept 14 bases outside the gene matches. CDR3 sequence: CASTVWAGGPLNEQFF. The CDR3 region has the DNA TGTGCCAGCACAGTTTGGGCGGGAGGGCCTTTGAATGAGCAGTTCTTC.

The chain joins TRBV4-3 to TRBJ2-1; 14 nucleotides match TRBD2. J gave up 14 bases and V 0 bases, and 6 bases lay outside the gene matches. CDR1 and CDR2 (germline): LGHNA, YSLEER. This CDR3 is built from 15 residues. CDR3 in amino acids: CASSQETGTSGSKFF. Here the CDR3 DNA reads TGCGCCAGCAGCCAAGAGACGGGGACTAGCGGGAGTAAGTTCTTC.

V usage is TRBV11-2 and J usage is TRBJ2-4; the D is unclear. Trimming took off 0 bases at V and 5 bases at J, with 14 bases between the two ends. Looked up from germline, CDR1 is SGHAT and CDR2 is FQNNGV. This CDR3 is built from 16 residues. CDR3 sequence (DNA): TGTGCCAGCAGCTTAGAAGGTTATACTACGCAAAACATTCAGTACTTC. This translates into CASSLEGYTTQNIQYF. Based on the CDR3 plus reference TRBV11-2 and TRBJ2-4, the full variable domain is EAGVAQSPRYKIIEKRQSVAFWCNPISGHATLYWYQQILGQGPKLLIQFQNNGVVDDSQLPKDRFSAERLKGVDSTLKIQPAKLEDSAVYLCASSLEGYTTQNIQYFGAGTRLSVL.

The CDR3: CAWRWGEDTGELFF. CDR3 in DNA: TGTGCCTGGAGATGGGGGGAGGACACCGGGGAGCTGTTTTTT. This chain joins TRBV30 and TRBJ2-2; D is perhaps TRBD2 (6 bases). Trimming pared 3 bases from V and 3 bases from J, leaving 11 bases between. The CDR3 is made up of 14 amino acids. Germline V gene data show CDR1 as GTSNPN and CDR2 as SVGIG (reference sequence).

This chain's CDR3 is CASRADRGAQPQHF. The CDR3 DNA sequence: TGTGCCAGCAGGGCTGACAGGGGAGCCCAGCCCCAGCATTTT. The chain uses TRBV2 and TRBJ1-5, with TRBD1 matching over 8 bases. CDR1 and CDR2 (germline): SNHLY, FYNNEI. Germline trimming cut 6 bases from V and 7 bases from J; bases unmatched to any gene: 8. The CDR3 has 14 residues.

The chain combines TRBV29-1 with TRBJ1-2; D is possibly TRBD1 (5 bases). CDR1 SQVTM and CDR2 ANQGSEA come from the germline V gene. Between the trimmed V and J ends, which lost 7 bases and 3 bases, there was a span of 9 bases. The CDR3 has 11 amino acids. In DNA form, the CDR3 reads TGCAGCGGACAGAAGGACTATGGCTACACCTTC. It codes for CSGQKDYGYTF.

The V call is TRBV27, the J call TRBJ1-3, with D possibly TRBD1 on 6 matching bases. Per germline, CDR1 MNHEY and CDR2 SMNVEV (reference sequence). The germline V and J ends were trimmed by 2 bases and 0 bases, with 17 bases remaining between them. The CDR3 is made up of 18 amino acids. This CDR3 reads CASSLRGGGQRSGNTIYF. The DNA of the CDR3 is TGTGCCAGCAGTTTAAGGGGGGGAGGGCAGCGCTCTGGAAACACCATATATTTT.

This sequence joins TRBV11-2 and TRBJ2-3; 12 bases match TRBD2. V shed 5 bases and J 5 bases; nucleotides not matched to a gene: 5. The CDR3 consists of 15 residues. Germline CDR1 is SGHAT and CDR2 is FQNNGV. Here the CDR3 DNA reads TGTGCCAGCAGCCGTAGGACTAGCGGGAAAGATACGCAGTATTTT. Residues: CASSRRTSGKDTQYF.

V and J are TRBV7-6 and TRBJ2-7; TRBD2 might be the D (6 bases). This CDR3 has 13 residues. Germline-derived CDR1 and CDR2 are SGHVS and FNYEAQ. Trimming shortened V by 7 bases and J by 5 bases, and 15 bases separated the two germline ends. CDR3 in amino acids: CASTYLSGHEQYF. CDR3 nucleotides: TGTGCCAGCACCTACCTTAGCGGTCACGAGCAGTACTTC.

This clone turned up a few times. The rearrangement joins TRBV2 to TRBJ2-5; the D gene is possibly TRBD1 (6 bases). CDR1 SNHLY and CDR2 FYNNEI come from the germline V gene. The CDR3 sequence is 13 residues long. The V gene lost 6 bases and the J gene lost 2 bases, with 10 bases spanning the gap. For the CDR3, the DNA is TGTGCCAGCAGATCGCAGGGGCAAGAGACCCAGTACTTC. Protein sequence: CASRSQGQETQYF.

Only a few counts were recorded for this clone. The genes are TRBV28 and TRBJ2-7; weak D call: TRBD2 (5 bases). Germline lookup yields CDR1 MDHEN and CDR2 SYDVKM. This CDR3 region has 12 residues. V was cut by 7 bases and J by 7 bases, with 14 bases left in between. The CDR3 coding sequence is TGTGCCAGCACTGTCCCCCCGGGGGAGCAGTACTTC. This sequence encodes CASTVPPGEQYF.

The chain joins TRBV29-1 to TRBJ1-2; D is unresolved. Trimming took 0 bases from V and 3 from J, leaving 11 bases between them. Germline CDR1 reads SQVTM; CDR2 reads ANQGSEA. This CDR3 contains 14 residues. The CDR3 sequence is CSVEEVAIHYGYTF. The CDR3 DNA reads TGCAGCGTTGAAGAAGTGGCCATACACTATGGCTACACCTTC.

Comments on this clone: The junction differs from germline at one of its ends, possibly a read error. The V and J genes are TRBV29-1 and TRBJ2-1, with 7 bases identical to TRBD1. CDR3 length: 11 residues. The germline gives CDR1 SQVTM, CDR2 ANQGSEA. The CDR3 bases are TGCAGCGTTGAAGTGGTGACAGGGATACTCTTC. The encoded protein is CSVEVVTGILF.

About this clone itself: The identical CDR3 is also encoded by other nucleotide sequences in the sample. In DNA, the CDR3 is TGTGCCAGCAGTGAGAGCGGGAGCTCCTACAATGAGCAGTTCTTC. Its translation is CASSESGSSYNEQFF. J is TRBJ2-1 and V is TRBV2; TRBD2 agrees at 8 bases. V was pared by 3 bases and J by 0 bases, with 1 base of the junction left unmatched. The length of the CDR3 is 15 residues. Germline V gene data show CDR1 as SNHLY and CDR2 as FYNNEI.

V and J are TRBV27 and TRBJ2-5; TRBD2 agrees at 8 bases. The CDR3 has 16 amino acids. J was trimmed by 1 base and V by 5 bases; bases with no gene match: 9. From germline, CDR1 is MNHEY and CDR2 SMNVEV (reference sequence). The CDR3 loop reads CASSASKTSVQETQYF. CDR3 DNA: TGTGCCAGCAGTGCCTCAAAGACTAGCGTCCAAGAGACCCAGTACTTC.

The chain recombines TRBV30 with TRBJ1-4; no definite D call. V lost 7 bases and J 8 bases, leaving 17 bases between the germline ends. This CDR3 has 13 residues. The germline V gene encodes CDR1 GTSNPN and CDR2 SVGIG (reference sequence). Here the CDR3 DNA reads TGTGCCTCCGACCGGAGGATGGGAGAAAAACTGTTTTTT. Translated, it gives CASDRRMGEKLFF.

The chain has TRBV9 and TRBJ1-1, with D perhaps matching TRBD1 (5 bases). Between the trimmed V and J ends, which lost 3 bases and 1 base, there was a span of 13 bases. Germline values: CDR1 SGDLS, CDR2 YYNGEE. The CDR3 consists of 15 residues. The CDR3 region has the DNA TGTGCCAGCAGCGCGACAGCGCAGTCGAACACTGAAGCTTTCTTT. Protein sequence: CASSATAQSNTEAFF. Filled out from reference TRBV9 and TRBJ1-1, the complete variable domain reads DSGVTQTPKHLITATGQRVTLRCSPRSGDLSVYWYQQSLDQGLQFLIQYYNGEERAKGNILERFSAQQFPDLHSELNLSSLELGDSALYFCASSATAQSNTEAFFGQGTRLTVV.

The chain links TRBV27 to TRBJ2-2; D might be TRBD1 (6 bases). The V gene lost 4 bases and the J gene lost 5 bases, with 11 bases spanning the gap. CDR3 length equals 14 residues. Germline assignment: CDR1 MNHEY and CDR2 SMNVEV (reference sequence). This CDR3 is CASSSQGRTGELFF. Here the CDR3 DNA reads TGTGCCAGCAGTTCACAGGGCCGGACCGGGGAGCTGTTTTTT.

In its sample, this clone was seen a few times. Here the CDR3 reads CASSPGQGRGELFF. CDR3 nucleotides: TGTGCCAGCAGTCCCGGACAGGGGCGCGGGGAGCTGTTTTTT. The genes are TRBV28 and TRBJ2-2, with 9 bases lining up with TRBD1. The CDR3 contains 14 residues. Germline CDR1 MDHEN, CDR2 SYDVKM. V dropped 5 bases and J dropped 7; count of bases not matched to a gene: 5.

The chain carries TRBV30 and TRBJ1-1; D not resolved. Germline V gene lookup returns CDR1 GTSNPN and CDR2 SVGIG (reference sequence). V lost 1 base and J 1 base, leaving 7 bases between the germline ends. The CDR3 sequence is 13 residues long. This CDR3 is CAWSGPGNTEAFF. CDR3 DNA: TGTGCCTGGAGTGGCCCCGGGAACACTGAAGCTTTCTTT.

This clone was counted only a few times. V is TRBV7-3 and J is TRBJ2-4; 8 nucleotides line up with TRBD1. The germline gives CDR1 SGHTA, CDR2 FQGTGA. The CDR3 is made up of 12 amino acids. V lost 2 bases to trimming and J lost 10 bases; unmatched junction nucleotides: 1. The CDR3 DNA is TGTGCCAGCAGCTTAGGACAGGGAATTCAGTACTTC. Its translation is CASSLGQGIQYF.

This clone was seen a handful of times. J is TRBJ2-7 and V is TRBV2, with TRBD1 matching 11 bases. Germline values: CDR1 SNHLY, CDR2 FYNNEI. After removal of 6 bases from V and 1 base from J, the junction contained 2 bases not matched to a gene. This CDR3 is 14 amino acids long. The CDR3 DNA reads TGTGCCAGCAGGGGACAGGGGGTGTCCTACGAGCAGTACTTC. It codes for CASRGQGVSYEQYF. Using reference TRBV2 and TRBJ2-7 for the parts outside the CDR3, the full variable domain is EPEVTQTPSHQVTQMGQEVILRCVPISNHLYFYWYRQILGQKVEFLVSFYNNEISEKSEIFDDQFSVERPDGSNFTLKIRSTKLEDSAMYFCASRGQGVSYEQYFGPGTRLTVT.

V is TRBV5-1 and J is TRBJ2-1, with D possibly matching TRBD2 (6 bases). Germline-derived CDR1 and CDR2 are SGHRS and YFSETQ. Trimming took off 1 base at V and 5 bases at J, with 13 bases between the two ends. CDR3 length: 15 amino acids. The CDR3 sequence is CASSLSAGNNNEQFF. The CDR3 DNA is TGCGCCAGCAGCTTGTCCGCGGGAAATAACAATGAGCAGTTCTTC.

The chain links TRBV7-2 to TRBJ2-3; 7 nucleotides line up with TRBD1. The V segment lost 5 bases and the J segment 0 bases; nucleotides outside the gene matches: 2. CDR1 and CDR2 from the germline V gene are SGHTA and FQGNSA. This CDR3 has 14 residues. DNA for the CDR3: TGTGCCAGCAGCCGGGGACAGAGCACAGATACGCAGTATTTT. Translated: CASSRGQSTDTQYF.

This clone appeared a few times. The CDR3 here is CASSLSAVPSEQYF. The CDR3, as DNA: TGTGCCAGCAGTTTATCGGCGGTGCCTTCCGAGCAGTACTTC. The chain is built from TRBV27 and TRBJ2-7, with D hard to call. Germline V gives CDR1 MNHEY, CDR2 SMNVEV (reference sequence). The CDR3 is 14 amino acids. V lost 0 bases to trimming and J lost 6 bases, with 12 bases between them.

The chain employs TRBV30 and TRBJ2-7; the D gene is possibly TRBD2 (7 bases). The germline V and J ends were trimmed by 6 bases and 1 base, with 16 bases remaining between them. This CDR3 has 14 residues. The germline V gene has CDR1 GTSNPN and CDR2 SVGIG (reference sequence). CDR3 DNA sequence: TGTGCCTGCCAGAGGGGGGGTGGATCCTACGAGCAGTACTTC. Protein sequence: CACQRGGGSYEQYF.